These 17 T cell receptor beta chains were all obtained from the same sample, sequenced in a study of cytomegalovirus exposure and HLA in healthy donors. With 60 Vbeta and 13 Jbeta primers, the PCR was carried out. Profiled with immunoSEQ multiplex PCR; TCRdb holds only in-frame clones, not every one. The sample lists tens of thousands of clones; approximately 70% were seen once. The specimen sequenced was PBMCs. The receptors originated from a man aged 30 to 39 in good health and CMV-seronegative.

The chain combines TRBV19 with TRBJ2-1; D is undetermined. The V end was cut by 9 bases, the J end by 4 bases, with 10 bases between. The CDR3 totals 12 residues. Germline CDR1 reads LNHDA; CDR2 reads SQIVND (reference sequence). In DNA form, the CDR3 reads TGTGCCAGCTCCGACGGGTACAATGAGCAGTTCTTC. Protein product: CASSDGYNEQFF.

The chain joins TRBV27 to TRBJ1-6; D ambiguous. The CDR3 loop spans 16 amino acids. V was shortened by 5 bases and J by 10 bases, with 21 bases between the two germline ends. CDR1 MNHEY and CDR2 SMNVEV come from the germline V gene (reference sequence). CDR3 loop: CASSLPPSGVSSPLHF. The CDR3, as DNA: TGTGCCAGCAGTCTGCCCCCATCCGGAGTCAGCTCACCCCTCCACTTT.

The V call is TRBV7-9, the J call TRBJ2-3, with 7 positions matching TRBD2. CDR3 length: 16 residues. Trimming at V came to 5 bases and at J to 0 bases, leaving 8 bases not matched to a gene. Germline V gene sequence: CDR1 SEHNR, CDR2 FQNEAQ (reference sequence). CDR3: CASSPQTSASTDTQYF. DNA of the CDR3: TGTGCCAGCAGCCCCCAAACTAGCGCAAGCACAGATACGCAGTATTTT. Based on the CDR3 plus reference TRBV7-9 and TRBJ2-3, the full variable domain is DTGVSQNPRHKITKRGQNVTFRCDPISEHNRLYWYRQTLGQGPEFLTYFQNEAQLEKSRLLSDRFSAERPKGSFSTLEIQRTEQGDSAMYLCASSPQTSASTDTQYFGPGTRLTVL.

The chain joins TRBV5-1 to TRBJ2-7; D is uncertain. CDR3 length: 13 amino acids. Germline loops: CDR1 SGHRS, CDR2 YFSETQ. V was cut by 4 bases and J by 3 bases, with 11 bases left in between. CDR3 residues: CASSETNNYEQYF. Written as DNA, the CDR3 is TGCGCCAGCAGCGAGACAAACAACTACGAGCAGTACTTC.

The chain employs TRBV19 and TRBJ1-5; 8 bases match TRBD1. The germline V gene encodes CDR1 LNHDA and CDR2 SQIVND (reference sequence). The CDR3 has 14 residues. The J segment lost 5 bases and the V segment lost 5 bases, leaving 5 bases of the junction unmatched. CDR3 coding DNA: TGTGCCAGTAGTTTTGGACAGGGCTATCAGCCCCAGCATTTT. Amino acids: CASSFGQGYQPQHF.

This clone was found a few times. This CDR3 reads CASSRQGLGQPQHF. The CDR3 DNA is TGCGCCAGCAGCCGACAGGGACTCGGTCAGCCCCAGCATTTT. This chain uses TRBV4-1 with TRBJ1-5; 7 bases fit TRBD1. CDR3 size: 14 residues. The germline V gene has CDR1 MGHRA and CDR2 YSYEKL. V lost 4 bases to trimming and J lost 6 bases; unmatched junction nucleotides: 6.

This chain links TRBV5-8 with TRBJ2-7, with a weak D call TRBD1 (6 bases). Germline values: CDR1 SGHTS, CDR2 YDEGEE. The CDR3 runs 14 residues. Between the trimmed V and J ends, which lost 4 bases and 1 base, there was a span of 12 bases. The DNA of the CDR3 is TGTGCCAGCAGCATACAGGGTACGTCCTACGAGCAGTACTTC. It is translated as CASSIQGTSYEQYF.

This chain joins TRBV29-1 and TRBJ2-1; the D gene is possibly TRBD2 (6 bases). CDR3 length: 14 amino acids. Germline V lookup: CDR1 SQVTM, CDR2 ANQGSEA. The V gene lost 3 bases and the J gene lost 2 bases, with 11 bases spanning the gap. CDR3 sequence reads: CSVERGRPYNEQFF. The CDR3 DNA is TGCAGCGTTGAGCGGGGCAGGCCCTACAATGAGCAGTTCTTC.

The chain is built from TRBV30 and TRBJ1-5; D is unresolved. The germline gives CDR1 GTSNPN, CDR2 SVGIG (reference sequence). Trimming shortened V by 2 bases and J by 12 bases, and 14 bases separated the two germline ends. This CDR3 has 12 residues. The CDR3 nucleotides read TGTGCCTGGAGTCGAGACAAAAGAAACCAGCATTTT. Translated: CAWSRDKRNQHF.

This clone was observed a handful of times. V and J are TRBV4-1 and TRBJ1-4; TRBD1 matches at 8 bases. CDR1 is MGHRA and CDR2 is YSYEKL in the germline V gene. The V gene end was trimmed by 0 bases and the J gene end by 8 bases; junction bases not matched to a gene: 17. CDR3 length equals 19 residues. The CDR3 region is CASSQDQGASTLGMEKLFF. The DNA for the CDR3 is TGCGCCAGCAGCCAAGACCAGGGGGCGTCAACCCTCGGCATGGAAAAACTGTTTTTT.

This chain connects TRBV4-2 to TRBJ1-4, with D unclear. Germline assignment: CDR1 LGHNA and CDR2 YNFKEQ. V lost 0 bases and J lost 8, with 13 bases in between. The CDR3 length is 15 residues. CDR3 loop: CASSQDLGRGEKLFF. CDR3 nucleotides: TGTGCCAGCAGCCAAGATTTGGGCCGCGGGGAAAAACTGTTTTTT.

This clone has only a few counts. The chain couples TRBV2 to TRBJ2-5, with 7 bases lining up with TRBD2. The trim removed 1 base at V and 7 bases at J, leaving 12 bases unmatched. The germline V gene has CDR1 SNHLY and CDR2 FYNNEI. The CDR3 extends over 16 amino acids. CDR3 loop: CASSEDRDYPSRTQYF. The CDR3, as DNA: TGTGCCAGCAGTGAAGACCGGGACTACCCATCGCGGACCCAGTACTTC.

The J gene is TRBJ1-5, the V gene TRBV28; D not resolved. V was clipped by 2 bases and J by 9 bases, with 11 bases between them. The CDR3 totals 13 residues. Germline CDR1 and CDR2: MDHEN and SYDVKM. The CDR3 is CASSLEFRRPQHF. Here the CDR3 DNA reads TGTGCCAGCAGTTTAGAATTTCGGAGGCCCCAGCATTTT. Using reference TRBV28 and TRBJ1-5 for the parts outside the CDR3, the full variable domain is DVKVTQSSRYLVKRTGEKVFLECVQDMDHENMFWYRQDPGLGLRLIYFSYDVKMKEKGDIPEGYSVSREKKERFSLILESASTNQTSMYLCASSLEFRRPQHFGDGTRLSIL.

This clone was seen only a few times. This sequence joins TRBV28 and TRBJ2-2; D possibly corresponds to TRBD1 (6 bases). The CDR3 contains 18 residues. V lost 5 bases and J lost 3, with 22 bases in between. Germline assignment: CDR1 MDHEN and CDR2 SYDVKM. CDR3: CASSPGNRVIVHTGELFF. The CDR3, as DNA: TGTGCCAGCAGTCCGGGGAACAGGGTTATTGTACACACCGGGGAGCTGTTTTTT.

There are a few counts of this clone. This sequence joins TRBV7-2 and TRBJ2-1, with 10 bases matching TRBD2. Germline loops: CDR1 SGHTA, CDR2 FQGNSA. With V trimmed by 5 bases and J by 6 bases, 10 bases remained unmatched. CDR3 length: 16 amino acids. The CDR3 spells CASSPFRGTSVNEQFF. As DNA, the CDR3 is TGTGCCAGCAGCCCCTTTAGGGGGACTAGCGTCAATGAGCAGTTCTTC.

This clone was counted only a few times. The chain links TRBV5-1 to TRBJ2-7, with D possibly TRBD2 on 5 matching bases. Per the germline V gene, CDR1 is SGHRS and CDR2 is YFSETQ. Trimming shortened V by 1 base and J by 3 bases, and 14 bases separated the two germline ends. This CDR3 is 15 amino acids long. For the CDR3, the DNA is TGCGCCAGCAGCTTGTCCGGGGTTAAGGTCTACGAGCAGTACTTC. As protein: CASSLSGVKVYEQYF.

The genes are TRBV7-8 and TRBJ2-7; D might be TRBD2 (5 bases). The V end lost 6 bases, the J end lost 9 bases, and 24 bases lay between the germline ends. This CDR3 region has 15 residues. CDR1 and CDR2 from the germline V gene are SGHVS and FQNEAQ. CDR3 DNA sequence: TGTGCCAGCAGTCAGAAGGCGTCGCTAGCTCAACTGCAGTACTTC. It codes for CASSQKASLAQLQYF.